Detailed here is one T cell receptor (beta chain). Its antigen is undetermined. It was across several immunoSEQ plates that each subset's genomic DNA was evenly split. Repertoires were generated with immunoSEQ multiplex PCR, while TCRdb's copy carries only in-frame clones and drops some. Of about 2 million clones listed, over 85% were seen once; the top ten hold 0.1% to 0.15%. This specimen belongs to a study of shared clonotypes between healthy human individuals. Study observations and caveats: The study found lower generation probabilities in non-shared clonotypes than in those shared by all four donors.

The length of the CDR3 is 13 residues. Germline V CDR1 and CDR2: MNHEY, SVGAGI. V dropped 5 bases and J dropped 9 bases, with 14 bases sitting between them. The receptor was derived from a man younger than 35 in good health. Specimen: naive CD4+ T cells sorted from blood. The subset is: CD45RA+ positively selected. The V gene is TRBV6-5, the J gene TRBJ2-1, with D possibly being TRBD2 (6 bases). In DNA form, the CDR3 reads TGTGCCAGCAGTCCGGGAGTTCGCCTTGAGCAGTTCTTC. Translation gives CASSPGVRLEQFF.